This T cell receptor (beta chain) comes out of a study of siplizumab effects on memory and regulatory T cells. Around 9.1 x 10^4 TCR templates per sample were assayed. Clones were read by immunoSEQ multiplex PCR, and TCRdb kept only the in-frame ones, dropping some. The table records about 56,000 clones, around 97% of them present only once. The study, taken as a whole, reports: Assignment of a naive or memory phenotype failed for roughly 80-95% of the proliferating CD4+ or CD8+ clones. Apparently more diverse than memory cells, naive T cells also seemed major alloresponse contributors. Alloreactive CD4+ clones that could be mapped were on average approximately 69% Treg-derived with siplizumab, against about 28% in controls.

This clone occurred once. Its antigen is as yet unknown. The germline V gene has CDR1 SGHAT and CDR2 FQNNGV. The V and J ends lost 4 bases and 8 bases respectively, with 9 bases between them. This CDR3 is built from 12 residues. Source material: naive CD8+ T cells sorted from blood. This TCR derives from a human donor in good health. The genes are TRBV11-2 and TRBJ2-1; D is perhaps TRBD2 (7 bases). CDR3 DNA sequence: TGTGCCAGCAGCTGGGGGGGCTATGAGCAGTTCTTC. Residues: CASSWGGYEQFF. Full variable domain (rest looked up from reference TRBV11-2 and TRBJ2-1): EAGVAQSPRYKIIEKRQSVAFWCNPISGHATLYWYQQILGQGPKLLIQFQNNGVVDDSQLPKDRFSAERLKGVDSTLKIQPAKLEDSAVYLCASSWGGYEQFFGPGTRLTVL.